These T cell receptor beta chains were read from a single sample in a study of T cells in tuberculosis. Profiled with immunoSEQ multiplex PCR; TCRdb holds only in-frame clones, not every one. Counted here are more than 20,000 clones, 80% to 90% occurring once; the ten biggest clones make up approximately 14%. The sequenced material came from PBMCs. These receptors were obtained from a donor between 10 and 35 years old with latent tuberculosis or without tuberculosis infection. CDR3s include the opening cysteine and the closing phenylalanine or tryptophan. The order of the fields is D gene, J gene, V gene, clone size, CDR3 protein, CDR3 DNA. D genes are given only for firm matches. For some rows the clone size is stated as once, few or many, or as a class when expanded; others skip it.

.	TRBJ2-6	TRBV19	.	CASSIWGQGLSSGANVLTF	TGTGCCAGTAGTATTTGGGGCCAGGGCCTTAGCTCTGGGGCCAACGTCCTGACTTTC
.	TRBJ1-2	TRBV19	.	CASSRDMLEGGYTF	TGTGCCAGTAGCCGGGACATGCTAGAGGGTGGCTACACCTTC
.	TRBJ1-1	TRBV4-1	.	CASSQDRWGLQIAEAFF	TGCGCCAGCAGCCAAGATCGGTGGGGCCTCCAAATCGCTGAAGCTTTCTTT
TRBD1	TRBJ2-7	TRBV27	.	CASSVAGTGDHEQYF	TGTGCCAGCAGCGTCGCCGGGACAGGGGACCACGAGCAGTACTTC
TRBD1	TRBJ1-4	TRBV2	.	CASSEEQGGKLFF	TGTGCCAGCAGTGAAGAGCAGGGGGGAAAACTGTTTTTT
TRBD2	TRBJ2-5	TRBV7-2	.	CASRDTGGYWETQYF	TGTGCCAGCAGGGACACGGGGGGGTATTGGGAGACCCAGTACTTC
TRBD1	TRBJ2-7	TRBV5-1	.	CASSLTGGPSYEQYF	TGCGCCAGCAGTCTAACAGGGGGGCCATCCTACGAGCAGTACTTC
TRBD2	TRBJ2-1	TRBV11-1	once	CASSSHGRLVRSDEQFF	TGTGCCAGCAGCTCTCACGGGAGGCTAGTGAGGAGCGATGAGCAGTTCTTC
TRBD1	TRBJ1-2	TRBV10-2	.	CASAGTGSGYTF	TGCGCCAGCGCGGGGACAGGGTCAGGCTACACCTTC
TRBD1	TRBJ2-1	TRBV6-5	.	CASSRDRASYNEQFF	TGTGCCAGCAGCCGGGACAGGGCGTCCTACAATGAGCAGTTCTTC
.	TRBJ1-2	TRBV5-6	.	CASSVAPSANYGYTF	TGTGCCAGCAGCGTTGCCCCTTCAGCTAACTATGGCTACACCTTC
.	TRBJ1-1	TRBV30	.	CAYGRLNTEAFF	TGTGCCTATGGCAGACTCAACACTGAAGCTTTCTTT
TRBD1	TRBJ1-2	TRBV12-5	.	CASGLIGGQGHGYTF	TGTGCTAGTGGTTTAATTGGGGGACAGGGCCATGGCTACACCTTC
TRBD1	TRBJ1-3	TRBV27	.	CASARGQGSNTIYF	TGTGCCAGCGCCCGGGGACAGGGCTCGAACACCATATATTTT
TRBD1	TRBJ1-5	TRBV9	.	CASSATTGQPQHF	TGTGCCAGCAGCGCAACGACAGGGCAGCCCCAGCATTTT
.	TRBJ1-5	TRBV2	.	CASSARVGNQPQHF	TGTGCCAGCAGTGCCAGGGTCGGAAATCAGCCCCAGCATTTT
.	TRBJ2-3	TRBV27	.	CASSLYGRRGDTQYF	TGTGCCAGCAGTTTATACGGGCGCAGGGGAGATACGCAGTATTTT
.	TRBJ1-1	TRBV6-5	.	CASSYSRGTEAFF	TGTGCCAGCAGTTACTCGCGAGGAACTGAAGCTTTCTTT
.	TRBJ2-2	TRBV30	.	CAWSVLRGTHPGTGELFF	TGTGCCTGGAGTGTACTGCGAGGGACTCATCCGGGCACCGGGGAGCTGTTTTTT
.	TRBJ1-1	TRBV19	.	CASSIQLARVWAEAFF	TGTGCCAGTAGTATACAGCTGGCCAGGGTTTGGGCTGAAGCTTTCTTT
TRBD1	TRBJ2-1	TRBV2	.	CASGEDREFPYNEQFF	TGTGCCAGCGGGGAGGACAGGGAATTCCCCTACAATGAGCAGTTCTTC
.	TRBJ2-1	TRBV7-2	.	CASSHPSGGYNEQFF	TGTGCCAGCAGCCACCCCTCCGGGGGATACAATGAGCAGTTCTTC
TRBD2	TRBJ2-1	TRBV7-7	.	CASSRKLAASYNEQFF	TGTGCCAGCAGCCGAAAGCTAGCGGCCTCCTACAATGAGCAGTTCTTC
TRBD1	TRBJ1-1	TRBV28	.	CATRQGQRNTEAFF	TGTGCCACCCGACAGGGTCAAAGGAACACTGAAGCTTTCTTT
TRBD1	TRBJ1-2	TRBV18	.	CASSPQDREEGYTF	TGTGCCAGCTCACCACAGGACAGGGAGGAAGGCTACACCTTC
.	TRBJ1-1	TRBV25-1	.	CASSEAGVSAFF	TGTGCCAGCAGTGAGGCCGGGGTGTCAGCTTTCTTT
TRBD2	TRBJ2-5	TRBV5-1	.	CASSSLTSGGAGETQYF	TGCGCCAGCAGTTCGTTAACTAGCGGGGGGGCCGGAGAGACCCAGTACTTC
TRBD2	TRBJ2-1	TRBV13	.	CASSPRGVSSSYNEQFF	TGTGCCAGCAGCCCCCGGGGGGTCTCCAGCTCCTACAATGAGCAGTTCTTC
TRBD1	TRBJ1-2	TRBV12-5	.	CASGAGQGPYGYTF	TGTGCTAGTGGGGCGGGACAGGGGCCCTATGGCTACACCTTC
TRBD1	TRBJ2-6	TRBV19	.	CASSIGWTGTAGANVLTF	TGTGCCAGTAGTATAGGGTGGACAGGGACGGCTGGGGCCAACGTCCTGACTTTC
.	TRBJ2-5	TRBV4-3	.	CASSQGRQYQETQYF	TGCGCCAGCAGCCAGGGCCGACAGTACCAAGAGACCCAGTACTTC
TRBD2	TRBJ2-1	TRBV18	.	CASSPPVGAGGYNEQFF	TGTGCCAGCTCACCACCGGTCGGCGCGGGGGGGTACAATGAGCAGTTCTTC
.	TRBJ1-4	TRBV30	.	CAYTPRQLNEKLFF	TGTGCCTACACTCCCCGACAGCTCAATGAAAAACTGTTTTTT